This T cell receptor beta chain was documented in a study of blood T cell repertoires in COVID-19. Original processing methods: Amplified reference gene primers provided the basis for estimating nucleated cell counts. The assay was immunoSEQ multiplex PCR, and TCRdb's table has in-frame clones only and misses some. The V and J calls and clone size come from that table; D and trimming were worked out from the DNA. The sample has around 180,000 clones; just under 80% are singletons. This CDR3 spans 15 amino acids. With 7 bases clipped from V and 1 base from J, the junction kept 7 bases outside the gene matches. Looked up from germline, CDR1 is SGHDT and CDR2 is YYEEEE.

The chain has TRBV5-6 and TRBJ1-1, with TRBD1 identical over 10 bases. This TCR was sampled from a man aged 70-80 years with active or convalescent COVID-19. Sequencing was done on a sample of peripheral blood. This CDR3 reads CASVFWTGGNTEAFF. The CDR3 DNA reads TGTGCCAGCGTCTTCTGGACAGGGGGGAACACTGAAGCTTTCTTT.